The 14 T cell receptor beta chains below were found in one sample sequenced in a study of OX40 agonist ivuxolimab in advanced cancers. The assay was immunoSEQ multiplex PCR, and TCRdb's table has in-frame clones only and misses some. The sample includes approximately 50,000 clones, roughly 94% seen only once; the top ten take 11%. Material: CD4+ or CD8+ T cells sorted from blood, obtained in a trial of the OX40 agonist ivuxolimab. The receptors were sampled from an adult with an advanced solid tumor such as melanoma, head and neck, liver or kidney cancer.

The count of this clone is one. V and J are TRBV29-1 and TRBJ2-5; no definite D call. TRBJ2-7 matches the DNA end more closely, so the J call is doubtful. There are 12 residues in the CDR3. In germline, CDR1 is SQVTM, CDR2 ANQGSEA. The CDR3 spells CSVEGVGNEQYF. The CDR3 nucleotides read TGCAGCGTTGAAGGCGTGGGGAACGAGCAGTACTTC.

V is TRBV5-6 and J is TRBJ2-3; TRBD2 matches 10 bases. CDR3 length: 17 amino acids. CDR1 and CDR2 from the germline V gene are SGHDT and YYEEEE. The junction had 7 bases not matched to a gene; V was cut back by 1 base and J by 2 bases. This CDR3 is CASSLTGLAPPTDTQYF. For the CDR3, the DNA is TGTGCCAGCAGCTTGACGGGACTAGCGCCTCCCACAGATACGCAGTATTTT.

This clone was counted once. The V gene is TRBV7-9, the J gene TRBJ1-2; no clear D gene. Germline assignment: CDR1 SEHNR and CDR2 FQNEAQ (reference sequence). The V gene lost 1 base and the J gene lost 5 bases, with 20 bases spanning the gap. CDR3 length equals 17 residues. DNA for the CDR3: TGTGCCAGCAGCTTAGGCCGGGCGGACGGGATCCGGTATGGCTACACCTTC. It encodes CASSLGRADGIRYGYTF.

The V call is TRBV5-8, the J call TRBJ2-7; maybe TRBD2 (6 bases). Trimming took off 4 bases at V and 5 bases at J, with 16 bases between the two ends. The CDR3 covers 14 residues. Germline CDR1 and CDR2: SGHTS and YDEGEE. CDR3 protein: CASSPPGRGDEQYF. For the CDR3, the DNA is TGTGCCAGCAGCCCGCCCGGCCGCGGGGACGAGCAGTACTTC.

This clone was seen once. The CDR3 region has the DNA TGCAGCGTTGACGGACTAGCGGGGGGATATGAGCAGTTCTTC. This sequence encodes CSVDGLAGGYEQFF. This chain joins TRBV29-1 and TRBJ2-1; 14 bases line up with TRBD2. V was pared by 3 bases and J by 8 bases, with 3 bases of the junction left unmatched. CDR1 is SQVTM and CDR2 is ANQGSEA in the germline V gene. The CDR3 is 14 amino acids.

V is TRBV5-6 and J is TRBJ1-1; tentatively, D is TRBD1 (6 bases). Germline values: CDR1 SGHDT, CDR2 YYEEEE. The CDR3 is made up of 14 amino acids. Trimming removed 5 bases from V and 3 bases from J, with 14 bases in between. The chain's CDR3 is CASSPGWGHTEAFF. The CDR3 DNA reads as TGTGCCAGCAGTCCCGGGTGGGGGCACACTGAAGCTTTCTTT. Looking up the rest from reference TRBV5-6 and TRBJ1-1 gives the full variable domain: DAGVTQSPTHLIKTRGQQVTLRCSPKSGHDTVSWYQQALGQGPQFIFQYYEEEERQRGNFPDRFSGHQFPNYSSELNVNALLLGDSALYLCASSPGWGHTEAFFGQGTRLTVV.

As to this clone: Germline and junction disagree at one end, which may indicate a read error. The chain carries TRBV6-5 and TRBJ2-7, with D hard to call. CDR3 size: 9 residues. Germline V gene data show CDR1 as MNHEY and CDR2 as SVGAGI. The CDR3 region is CASSLQQGF. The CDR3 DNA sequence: TGTGCCAGCAGCCTACAGCAAGGCTTC.

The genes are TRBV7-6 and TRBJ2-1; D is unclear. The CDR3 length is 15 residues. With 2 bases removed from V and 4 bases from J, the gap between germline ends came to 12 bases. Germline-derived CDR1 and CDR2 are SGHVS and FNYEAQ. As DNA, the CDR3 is TGTGCCAGCAGCTTATCTGGCTACCTATACAATGAGCAGTTCTTC. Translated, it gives CASSLSGYLYNEQFF.

The CDR3 region is CASFLDYSYNEQFF. The DNA of the CDR3 is TGTGCCAGCTTTTTGGACTACTCCTACAATGAGCAGTTCTTC. The rearrangement links TRBV6-6 to TRBJ2-1, with D possibly matching TRBD2 (6 bases). V lost 8 bases to trimming and J lost 0 bases, with 11 bases between them. Germline loops: CDR1 MNHNY, CDR2 SVGAGI (reference sequence). This CDR3 has 14 residues.

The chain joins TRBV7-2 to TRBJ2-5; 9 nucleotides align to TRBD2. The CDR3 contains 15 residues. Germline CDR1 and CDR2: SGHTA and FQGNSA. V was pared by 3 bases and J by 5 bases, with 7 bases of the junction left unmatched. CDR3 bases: TGTGCCAGCAGCTTTTGGCGGGAGGGCCTTGAGACCCAGTACTTC. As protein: CASSFWREGLETQYF. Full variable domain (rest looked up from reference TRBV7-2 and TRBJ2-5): GAGVSQSPSNKVTEKGKDVELRCDPISGHTALYWYRQSLGQGLEFLIYFQGNSAPDKSGLPSDRFSAERTGGSVSTLTIQRTQQEDSAVYLCASSFWREGLETQYFGPGTRLLVL.

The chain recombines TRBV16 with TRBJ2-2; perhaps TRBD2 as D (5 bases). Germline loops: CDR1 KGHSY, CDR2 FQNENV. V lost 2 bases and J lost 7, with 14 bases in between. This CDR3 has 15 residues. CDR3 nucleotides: TGTGCCAGCAGCCAAACGCGCGGAGGTAACGGGGAGCTGTTTTTT. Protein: CASSQTRGGNGELFF.

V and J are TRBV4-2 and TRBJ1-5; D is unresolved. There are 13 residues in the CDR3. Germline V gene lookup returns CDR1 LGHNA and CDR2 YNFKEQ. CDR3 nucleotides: TGTGCAGCCGGAGCTTATAGCAATCAGCCCCAGCATTTT. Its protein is CAAGAYSNQPQHF.

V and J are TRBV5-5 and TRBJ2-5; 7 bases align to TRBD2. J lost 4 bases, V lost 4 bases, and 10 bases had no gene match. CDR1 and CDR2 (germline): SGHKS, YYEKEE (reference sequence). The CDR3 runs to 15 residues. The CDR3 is CASSNLAVVRETQYF. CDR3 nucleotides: TGTGCCAGCAGCAACCTAGCGGTCGTGAGAGAGACCCAGTACTTC.

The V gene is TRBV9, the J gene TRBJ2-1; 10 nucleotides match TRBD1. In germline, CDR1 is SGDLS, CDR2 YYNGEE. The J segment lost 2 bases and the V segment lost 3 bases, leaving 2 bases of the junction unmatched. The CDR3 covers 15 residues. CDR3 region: CASSGQGAAYNEQFF. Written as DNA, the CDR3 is TGTGCCAGCAGCGGACAGGGGGCGGCCTACAATGAGCAGTTCTTC.